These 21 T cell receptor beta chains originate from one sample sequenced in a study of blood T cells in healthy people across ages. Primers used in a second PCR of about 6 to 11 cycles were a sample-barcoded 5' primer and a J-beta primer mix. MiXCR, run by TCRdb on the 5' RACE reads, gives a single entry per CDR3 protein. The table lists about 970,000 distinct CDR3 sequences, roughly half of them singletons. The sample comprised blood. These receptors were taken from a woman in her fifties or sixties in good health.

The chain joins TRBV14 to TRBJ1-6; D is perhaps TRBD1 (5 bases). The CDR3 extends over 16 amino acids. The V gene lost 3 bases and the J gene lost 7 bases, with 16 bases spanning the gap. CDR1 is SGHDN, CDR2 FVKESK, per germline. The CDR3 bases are TGTGCCAGCAGCCATACCGGGGCGCTAAAAAATTCACCCCTCCACTTT. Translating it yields CASSHTGALKNSPLHF.

DNA for the CDR3: TGCAGTGCTAGGTCCCCCAGCGGTAGCACAGATACGCAGTATTTT. Protein product: CSARSPSGSTDTQYF. The rearrangement links TRBV20-1 to TRBJ2-3; a weak D match, TRBD2 (5 bases). The CDR3 spans 15 residues. Germline CDR1 and CDR2: DFQATT and SNEGSKA (reference sequence). V was pared by 3 bases and J by 0 bases, with 13 bases between.

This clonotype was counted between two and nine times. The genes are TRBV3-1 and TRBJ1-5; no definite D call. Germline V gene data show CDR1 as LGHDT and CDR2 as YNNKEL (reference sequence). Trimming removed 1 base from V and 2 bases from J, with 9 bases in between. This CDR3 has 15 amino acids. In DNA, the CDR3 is TGTGCCAGCAGCCAAGGAGTAGTGGGCAATCAGCCCCAGCATTTT. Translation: CASSQGVVGNQPQHF.

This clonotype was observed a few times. The CDR3 loop is CATSDFRATDTQYF. CDR3 nucleotides: TGTGCCACCAGTGATTTCAGGGCCACAGATACGCAGTATTTT. V gene TRBV24-1 combines with J gene TRBJ2-3; weak D call: TRBD1 (5 bases). Germline CDR1 is KGHDR and CDR2 is SFDVKD. The CDR3 is made up of 14 amino acids. The V gene lost 1 base and the J gene lost 2 bases, with 6 bases spanning the gap.

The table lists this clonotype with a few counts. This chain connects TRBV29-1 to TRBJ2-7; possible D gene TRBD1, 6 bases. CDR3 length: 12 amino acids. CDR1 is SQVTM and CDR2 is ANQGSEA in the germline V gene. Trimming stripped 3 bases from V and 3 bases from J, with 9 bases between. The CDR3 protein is CSVDTTGYEQYF. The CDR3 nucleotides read TGCAGCGTTGACACGACAGGCTACGAGCAGTACTTC.

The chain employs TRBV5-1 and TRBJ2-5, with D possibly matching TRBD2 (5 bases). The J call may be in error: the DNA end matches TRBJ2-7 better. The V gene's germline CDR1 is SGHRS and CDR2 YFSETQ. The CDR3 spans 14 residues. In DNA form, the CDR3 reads TGCGCCAGCAGCCCCGGACTTCTAGTCTACGAGCAGTACTTC. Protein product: CASSPGLLVYEQYF.

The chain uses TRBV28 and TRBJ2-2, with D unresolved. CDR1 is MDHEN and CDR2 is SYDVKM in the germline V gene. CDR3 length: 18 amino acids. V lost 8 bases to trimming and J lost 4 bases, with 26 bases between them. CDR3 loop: CASGKRTLLKGLTGELFF. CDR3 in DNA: TGTGCCAGCGGGAAACGGACCTTACTTAAGGGCCTCACCGGGGAGCTGTTTTTT.

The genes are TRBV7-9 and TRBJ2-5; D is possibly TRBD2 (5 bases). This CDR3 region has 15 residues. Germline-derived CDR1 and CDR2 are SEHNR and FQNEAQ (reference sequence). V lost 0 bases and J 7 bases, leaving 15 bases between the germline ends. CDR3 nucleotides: TGTGCCAGCAGCTTAGCGGACTCCCCGGGCGGGACCCAGTACTTC. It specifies CASSLADSPGGTQYF.

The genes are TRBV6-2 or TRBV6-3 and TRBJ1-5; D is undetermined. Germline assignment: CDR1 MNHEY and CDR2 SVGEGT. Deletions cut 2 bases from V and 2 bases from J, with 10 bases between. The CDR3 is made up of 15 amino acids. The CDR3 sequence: CASSYRGRRNQPQHF. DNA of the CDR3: TGTGCCAGCAGTTACCGAGGACGGCGCAATCAGCCCCAGCATTTT.

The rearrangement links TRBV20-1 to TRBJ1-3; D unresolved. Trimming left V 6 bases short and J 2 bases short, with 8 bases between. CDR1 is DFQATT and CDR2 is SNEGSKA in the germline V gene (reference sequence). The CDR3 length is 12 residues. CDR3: CSAPIAGNTIYF. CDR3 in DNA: TGCAGTGCCCCGATCGCTGGAAACACCATATATTTT.

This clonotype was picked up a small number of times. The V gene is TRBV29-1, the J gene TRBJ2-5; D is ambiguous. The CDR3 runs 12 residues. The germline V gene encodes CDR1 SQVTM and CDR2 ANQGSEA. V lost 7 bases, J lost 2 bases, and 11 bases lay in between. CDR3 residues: CSAGWRQETQYF. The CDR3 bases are TGCAGCGCAGGTTGGCGGCAAGAGACCCAGTACTTC.

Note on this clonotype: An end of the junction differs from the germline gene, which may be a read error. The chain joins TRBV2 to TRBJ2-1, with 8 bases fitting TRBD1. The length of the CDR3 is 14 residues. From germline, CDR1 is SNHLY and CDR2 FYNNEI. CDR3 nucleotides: TGTGTCAGCAGTTCACAGACAGGGGTAACTGAGCAGTTCTTC. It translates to CVSSSQTGVTEQFF.

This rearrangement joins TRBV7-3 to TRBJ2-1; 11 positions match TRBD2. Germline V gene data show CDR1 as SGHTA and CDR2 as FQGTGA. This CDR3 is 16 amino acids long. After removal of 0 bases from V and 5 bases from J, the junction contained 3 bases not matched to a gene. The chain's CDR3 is CASSLTRLAGNNEQFF. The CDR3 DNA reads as TGTGCCAGCAGCTTAACCCGACTAGCGGGGAACAATGAGCAGTTCTTC.

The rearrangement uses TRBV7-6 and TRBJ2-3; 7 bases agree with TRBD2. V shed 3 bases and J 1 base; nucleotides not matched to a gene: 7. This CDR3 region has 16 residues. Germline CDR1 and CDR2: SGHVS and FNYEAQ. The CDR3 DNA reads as TGTGCCAGCAGCTTGTCTGAGGCGGGAGGCACAGATACGCAGTATTTT. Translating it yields CASSLSEAGGTDTQYF.

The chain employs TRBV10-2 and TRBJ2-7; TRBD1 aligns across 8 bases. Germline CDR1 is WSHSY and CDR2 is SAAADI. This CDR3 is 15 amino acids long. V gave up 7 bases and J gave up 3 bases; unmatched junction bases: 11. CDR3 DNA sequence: TGCGCCAGCAAGGACAGGGATACTCCCATCTACGAGCAGTACTTC. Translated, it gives CASKDRDTPIYEQYF.

CDR3 sequence (DNA): TGTGCCAGCAGCTCCAGGGGGCGGGACTATGGCTACACCTTC. Its translation: CASSSRGRDYGYTF. The chain uses TRBV3-1 and TRBJ1-2, with 8 nucleotides matching TRBD1. V was clipped by 5 bases and J by 3 bases; unmatched bases: 5. The CDR3 has 14 amino acids. Germline V gene lookup returns CDR1 LGHDT and CDR2 YNNKEL (reference sequence).

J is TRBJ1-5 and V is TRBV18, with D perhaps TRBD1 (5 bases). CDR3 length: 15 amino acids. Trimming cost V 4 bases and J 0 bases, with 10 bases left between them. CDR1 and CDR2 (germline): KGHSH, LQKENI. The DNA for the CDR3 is TGTGCCAGCTCACGCGACAGTTATAGCAATCAGCCCCAGCATTTT. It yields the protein CASSRDSYSNQPQHF.

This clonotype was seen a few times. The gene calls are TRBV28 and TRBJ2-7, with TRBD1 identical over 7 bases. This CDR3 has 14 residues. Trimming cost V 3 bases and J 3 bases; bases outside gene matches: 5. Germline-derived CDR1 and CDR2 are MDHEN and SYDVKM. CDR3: CASSLLDRLYEQYF. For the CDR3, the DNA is TGTGCCAGCAGTTTGTTGGACAGGCTCTACGAGCAGTACTTC.

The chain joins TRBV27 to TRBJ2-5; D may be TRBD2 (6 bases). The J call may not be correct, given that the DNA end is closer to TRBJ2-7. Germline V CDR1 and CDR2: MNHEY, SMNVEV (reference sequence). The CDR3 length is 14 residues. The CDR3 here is CASSLTAGGNEQYF. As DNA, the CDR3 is TGTGCCAGCAGTTTAACGGCTGGCGGGAACGAGCAGTACTTC.

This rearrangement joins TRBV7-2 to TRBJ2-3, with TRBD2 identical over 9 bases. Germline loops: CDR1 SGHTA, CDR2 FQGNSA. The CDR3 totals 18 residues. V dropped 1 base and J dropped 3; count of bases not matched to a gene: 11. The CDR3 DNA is TGTGCCAGCAGCTTAGAGCGCGGCGGGAGCGGGAGGACAGATACGCAGTATTTT. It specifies CASSLERGGSGRTDTQYF.

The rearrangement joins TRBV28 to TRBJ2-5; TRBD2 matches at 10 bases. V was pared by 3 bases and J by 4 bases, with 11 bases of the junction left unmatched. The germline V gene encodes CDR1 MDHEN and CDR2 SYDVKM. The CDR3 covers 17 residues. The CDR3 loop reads CASSFPVPGLAPETQYF. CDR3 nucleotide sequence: TGTGCCAGCAGTTTCCCAGTACCGGGACTAGCGCCAGAGACCCAGTACTTC.